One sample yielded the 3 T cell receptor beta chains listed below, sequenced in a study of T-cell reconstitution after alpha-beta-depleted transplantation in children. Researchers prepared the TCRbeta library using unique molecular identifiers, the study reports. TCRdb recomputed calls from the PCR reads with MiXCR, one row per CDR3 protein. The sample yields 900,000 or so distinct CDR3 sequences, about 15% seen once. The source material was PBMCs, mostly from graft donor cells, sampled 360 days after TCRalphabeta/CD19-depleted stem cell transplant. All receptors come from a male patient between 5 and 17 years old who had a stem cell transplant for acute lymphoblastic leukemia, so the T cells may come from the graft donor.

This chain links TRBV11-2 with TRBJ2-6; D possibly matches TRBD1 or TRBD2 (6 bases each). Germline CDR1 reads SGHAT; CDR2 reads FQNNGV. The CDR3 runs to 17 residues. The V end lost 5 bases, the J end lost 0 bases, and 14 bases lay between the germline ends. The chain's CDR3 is CASSPLRGLSGANVLTF. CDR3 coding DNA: TGTGCCAGCAGCCCCCTCCGGGGGCTCTCTGGGGCCAACGTCCTGACTTTC.

CDR3 sequence (DNA): TGTGCCATCAATGATGGGCGGAGCGCCACCGGGGAGCTGTTTTTT. Protein sequence: CAINDGRSATGELFF. J is TRBJ2-2 and V is TRBV10-3, with D uncertain. CDR3 length: 15 amino acids. Germline CDR1 is ENHRY and CDR2 is SYGVKD. Trimming removed 7 bases from V and 4 bases from J, with 16 bases in between.

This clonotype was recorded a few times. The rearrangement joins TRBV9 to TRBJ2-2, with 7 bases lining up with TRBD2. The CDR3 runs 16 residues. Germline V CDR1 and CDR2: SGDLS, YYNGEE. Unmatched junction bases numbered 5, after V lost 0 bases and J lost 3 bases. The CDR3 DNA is TGTGCCAGCAGCGTAGTAGGGAGGGCTCACACCGGGGAGCTGTTTTTT. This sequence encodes CASSVVGRAHTGELFF. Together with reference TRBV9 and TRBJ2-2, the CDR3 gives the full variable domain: DSGVTQTPKHLITATGQRVTLRCSPRSGDLSVYWYQQSLDQGLQFLIQYYNGEERAKGNILERFSAQQFPDLHSELNLSSLELGDSALYFCASSVVGRAHTGELFFGEGSRLTVL.